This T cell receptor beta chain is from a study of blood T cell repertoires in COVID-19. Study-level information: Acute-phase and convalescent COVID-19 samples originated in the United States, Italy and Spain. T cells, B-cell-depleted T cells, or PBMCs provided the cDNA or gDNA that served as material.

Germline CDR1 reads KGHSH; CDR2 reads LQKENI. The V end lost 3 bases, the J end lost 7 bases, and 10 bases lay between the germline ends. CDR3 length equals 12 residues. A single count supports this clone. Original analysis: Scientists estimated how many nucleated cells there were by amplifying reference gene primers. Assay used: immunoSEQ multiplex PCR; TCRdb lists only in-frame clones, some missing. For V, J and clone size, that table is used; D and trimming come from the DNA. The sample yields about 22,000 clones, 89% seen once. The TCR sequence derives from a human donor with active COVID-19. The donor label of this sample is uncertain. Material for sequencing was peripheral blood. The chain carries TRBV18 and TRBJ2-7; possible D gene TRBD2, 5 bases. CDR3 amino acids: CASSPGPGEQYF. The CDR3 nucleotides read TGTGCCAGCTCACCTGGGCCGGGGGAGCAGTACTTC.